Each of the 15 T cell receptor beta chains below was sequenced from the same sample in a study of prognosis after radiotherapy for stage I lung cancer. The authors amplified TCR beta CDR3 from genomic DNA using two-round multiplex PCR. It was primers specific to each TRBV and TRBJ gene that first-round PCR used. TCRdb used MiXCR to reprocess the multiplex PCR reads, holding one entry per CDR3 protein. The sample lists 38,000 or so distinct CDR3 sequences; approximately 25% were seen once. The sequencing here drew on PBMCs, taken before or after stereotactic body radiation therapy (not recorded which). The receptors here all came from a donor aged 50 or older with non-small cell lung cancer.

For this clonotype: With a much larger clone just one base away, this may be a read error. The CDR3 nucleotides read TGTGCCAGCAGTTACAGTGGCAGGAGCAGAGTCTATGAGCAGTACTTC. Its protein is CASSYSGRSRVYEQYF. The rearrangement uses TRBV6-5 and TRBJ2-7; D uncertain. V shed 2 bases and J shed 7 bases, with 21 bases lying between them. Germline CDR1 and CDR2: MNHEY and SVGAGI. The CDR3 contains 16 residues.

The CDR3 bases are TGTGCCAGCAGCTTGGATGGGGACAGGGGCTCGAACTATGGCTACACCTTC. It translates to CASSLDGDRGSNYGYTF. The V and J genes are TRBV5-6 and TRBJ1-2, with 10 positions matching TRBD1. V lost 0 bases to trimming and J lost 2 bases; unmatched junction nucleotides: 7. The germline gives CDR1 SGHDT, CDR2 YYEEEE. The CDR3 totals 17 residues. Variable domain in full (rest from reference TRBV5-6 and TRBJ1-2): DAGVTQSPTHLIKTRGQQVTLRCSPKSGHDTVSWYQQALGQGPQFIFQYYEEEERQRGNFPDRFSGHQFPNYSSELNVNALLLGDSALYLCASSLDGDRGSNYGYTFGSGTRLTVV.

Ten or more counts support this clonotype. The chain's CDR3 is CASKPGGYEQFF. CDR3 DNA: TGTGCCAGCAAGCCGGGAGGCTATGAGCAGTTCTTC. V gene TRBV2 combines with J gene TRBJ2-1, with TRBD2 identical over 7 bases. V trimming: 7 bases; J trimming: 8 bases; junction bases outside the gene matches: 5. Germline assignment: CDR1 SNHLY and CDR2 FYNNEI. The CDR3 consists of 12 residues.

In the case of this clonotype: At one of its ends the junction is not consistent with the germline gene, which may arise from a read error. The V gene is TRBV20-1, the J gene TRBJ1-1; the D gene is possibly TRBD1 (5 bases). The germline gives CDR1 DFQATT, CDR2 SNEGSKA (reference sequence). The CDR3 has 11 amino acids. In DNA form, the CDR3 reads TGTAGTGCTAGCCGGGGGACTGAAGCTTTCTTT. This gives the protein CSASRGTEAFF.

This clonotype was seen repeatedly, ten times or more. The chain links TRBV2 to TRBJ2-1, with 8 bases identical to TRBD2. J lost 0 bases, V lost 6 bases, and 4 bases had no gene match. From germline, CDR1 is SNHLY and CDR2 FYNNEI. There are 15 residues in the CDR3. For the CDR3, the DNA is TGTGCCAGCAGACCCGGGACTAGCTCCTACAATGAGCAGTTCTTC. Protein sequence: CASRPGTSSYNEQFF.

This clonotype occurred many times. The chain uses TRBV25-1 and TRBJ1-1; D is undetermined. Per the germline V gene, CDR1 is MGHDK and CDR2 is SYGVNS. The CDR3 sequence is 16 residues long. Trimming left V 2 bases short and J 7 bases short, with 20 bases between. The CDR3 sequence: CASSEVGSRGGREAFF. The CDR3 nucleotides read TGTGCCAGCAGTGAAGTCGGGTCCCGAGGCGGCCGTGAAGCTTTCTTT.

This clonotype was observed a single time. The chain employs TRBV4-1 and TRBJ1-4; TRBD1 agrees at 7 bases. This CDR3 is built from 19 residues. V shed 5 bases, J shed 0 bases, and the junction held 15 bases outside the gene matches. In germline, CDR1 is MGHRA, CDR2 YSYEKL. CDR3 nucleotides: TGCGCCAGCAGCGACACAGGGGCGCGGGGGCCCGCAACTAATGAAAAACTGTTTTTT. This encodes CASSDTGARGPATNEKLFF.

The sample holds many counts of this clonotype. The chain carries TRBV6-1 and TRBJ2-5; tentative D call: TRBD2 (7 bases). V lost 2 bases and J lost 1, with 17 bases in between. This CDR3 contains 17 residues. Germline CDR1 MNHNS, CDR2 SASEGT. The CDR3, as DNA: TGTGCCAGCAGTGAAAATCAGGCGGGGGCGATCCAAGAGACCCAGTACTTC. It is translated as CASSENQAGAIQETQYF.

About this clonotype itself: The likely explanation is a read error, given a far larger clone one base away. The V call is TRBV6-9, the J call TRBJ2-1; TRBD2 matches 12 bases. Trimming cost V 2 bases and J 10 bases; bases outside gene matches: 9. Germline lookup yields CDR1 MNHGY and CDR2 SVAAGI. The CDR3 has 16 residues. CDR3 coding DNA: TGTGCCAGCAGTTATGCTTTTCCTAGCGGGGGGGGGGAGCAGTTCTTC. It is translated as CASSYAFPSGGGEQFF.

This clonotype was counted many times. This rearrangement joins TRBV7-9 to TRBJ2-3, with TRBD2 identical over 7 bases. Per germline, CDR1 SEHNR and CDR2 FQNEAQ (reference sequence). V lost 2 bases to trimming and J lost 2 bases; unmatched junction nucleotides: 4. The CDR3 is 15 residues long. As DNA, the CDR3 is TGTGCCAGCAGCTTACAGCGGGGAGTCACAGATACGCAGTATTTT. This codes for CASSLQRGVTDTQYF.

There are many counts of this clonotype. The chain has TRBV20-1 and TRBJ2-1, with D maybe TRBD2 (5 bases). Germline loops: CDR1 DFQATT, CDR2 SNEGSKA (reference sequence). CDR3 length equals 18 residues. The CDR3 DNA sequence: TGCAGCCTCCCCTCTTCTTTTCGGTCGGGGAGCTCCTACAATGAGCAGTTCTTC. Translation: CSLPSSFRSGSSYNEQFF.

This clonotype was counted many times. This chain uses TRBV20-1 with TRBJ2-1; D tentatively fits TRBD1 or TRBD2 (5 bases each). The CDR3 spans 14 residues. Trimming took off 1 base at V and 8 bases at J, with 15 bases between the two ends. The germline gives CDR1 DFQATT, CDR2 SNEGSKA (reference sequence). The CDR3 here is CSARGDGLAHEQFF. The CDR3 region has the DNA TGCAGTGCTAGAGGGGACGGGCTAGCCCATGAGCAGTTCTTC.

In this sample, this clonotype turned up many times. The V call is TRBV27, the J call TRBJ2-2; 7 bases map to TRBD1. J was trimmed by 7 bases and V by 6 bases; bases with no gene match: 11. The CDR3 runs to 15 residues. Per the germline V gene, CDR1 is MNHEY and CDR2 is SMNVEV (reference sequence). The CDR3, as DNA: TGTGCCAGCAGCTCGCGACAGGGAAATCTCGGGGAGCTGTTTTTT. Protein: CASSSRQGNLGELFF.

For this clonotype: A much larger clone lies a single base off, so this may be a read error. The CDR3 is CASTLGSGQETQYF. The CDR3 region has the DNA TGTGCCAGCACCTTGGGTAGCGGACAAGAGACCCAGTACTTC. The rearrangement uses TRBV5-4 and TRBJ2-5; D possibly corresponds to TRBD2 (6 bases). The CDR3 has 14 residues. Germline V CDR1 and CDR2: SGHNT, YYREEE (reference sequence).

This clonotype was seen at least ten times. The J gene is TRBJ2-7, the V gene TRBV5-1; 10 positions agree with TRBD2. The CDR3 runs 16 residues. From germline, CDR1 is SGHRS and CDR2 YFSETQ. The junction had 16 bases not matched to a gene; V was cut back by 7 bases and J by 6 bases. CDR3 protein: CASGSPDLAGAREQYF. The CDR3 DNA is TGCGCCAGCGGCTCACCGGATCTAGCGGGAGCTCGCGAGCAGTACTTC.